Listed below are T cell receptor beta chains from one sample, sequenced in a study of T cell repertoires in cytomegalovirus infection. No antigen has been identified for these receptors. TCRdb analysed the reads with MiXCR anew, one entry per CDR3 protein. The sample records about 900,000 distinct CDR3 sequences, approximately 31% being singletons. The source was cultured CD8+ T cells from PBMCs, collected from culture after CMV antigen stimulation. The source is a human donor in good health (CMV status not recorded). Some clones in this sample may be carry-over from other donors' samples. Each CDR3 is given with its conserved first and last residue. Each record gives: J gene, V gene, clone size, D gene, CDR3 protein, CDR3 DNA. The D gene is left open where the match is weak. Some rows have no size entry. The others give once, few or many, or a class for an expanded clone.

j_gene: TRBJ1-1; v_gene: TRBV19; abundance: few; d_gene: -; CDR3aa: CASSIDGAPGTEAFF; CDR3nt: TGTGCCAGTAGTATAGATGGGGCCCCGGGCACTGAAGCTTTCTTT
j_gene: TRBJ2-3; v_gene: TRBV25-1; abundance: -; d_gene: -; CDR3aa: CASSELSGTDTQYF; CDR3nt: TGTGCCAGCAGTGAATTGAGTGGCACAGATACGCAGTATTTT
j_gene: TRBJ1-1; v_gene: TRBV6-6; abundance: many; d_gene: -; CDR3aa: CASTQNTEAFF; CDR3nt: TGTGCCAGCACCCAGAACACTGAAGCTTTCTTT
j_gene: TRBJ1-2; v_gene: TRBV7-2; abundance: -; d_gene: -; CDR3aa: CVSSSLPEEFKNGYTF; CDR3nt: TGTGTCAGCAGCTCGCTCCCTGAGGAGTTCAAGAATGGCTACACCTTC
j_gene: TRBJ2-1; v_gene: TRBV19; abundance: -; d_gene: -; CDR3aa: CASSEVLAPYNEQFF; CDR3nt: TGTGCCAGTAGTGAGGTGCTAGCGCCATACAATGAGCAGTTCTTC
j_gene: TRBJ2-1; v_gene: TRBV4-1; abundance: -; d_gene: -; CDR3aa: CASSQDGNYNEQFF; CDR3nt: TGCGCCAGCAGCCAAGATGGGAATTACAATGAGCAGTTCTTC
j_gene: TRBJ2-7; v_gene: TRBV5-1; abundance: -; d_gene: -; CDR3aa: CASREGGFYEQYF; CDR3nt: TGCGCCAGCAGGGAAGGGGGTTTCTACGAGCAGTACTTC
j_gene: TRBJ1-1; v_gene: TRBV7-9; abundance: -; d_gene: TRBD1; CDR3aa: CASSDRVGNPVTEAFF; CDR3nt: TGTGCCAGCAGCGACAGGGTGGGTAACCCGGTCACTGAAGCTTTCTTT
j_gene: TRBJ1-1; v_gene: TRBV9; abundance: -; d_gene: TRBD1; CDR3aa: CASSVGSQGGEAFF; CDR3nt: TGTGCCAGCAGCGTAGGTTCACAGGGGGGTGAAGCTTTCTTT
j_gene: TRBJ1-1; v_gene: TRBV7-6; abundance: -; d_gene: TRBD1; CDR3aa: CASSSWEGTGGYGTEAFF; CDR3nt: TGTGCCAGCAGCTCCTGGGAAGGGACAGGGGGGTACGGCACTGAAGCTTTCTTT
j_gene: TRBJ1-6; v_gene: TRBV7-9; abundance: -; d_gene: -; CDR3aa: CASSLPGGTVNSPLHF; CDR3nt: TGTGCCAGCAGCTTGCCCGGCGGGACGGTTAATTCACCCCTCCACTTT
j_gene: TRBJ2-6; v_gene: TRBV7-9; abundance: -; d_gene: TRBD1; CDR3aa: CASSWKPGQGQSGANVQTF; CDR3nt: TGTGCCAGCAGCTGGAAACCGGGACAGGGACAAAGTGGGGCCAACGTCCAGACTTTC
j_gene: TRBJ2-5; v_gene: TRBV5-6; abundance: once; d_gene: -; CDR3aa: CASSFYTKETQYF; CDR3nt: TGTGCCAGCAGCTTTTACACCAAAGAGACCCAGTACTTC
j_gene: TRBJ1-5; v_gene: TRBV19; abundance: -; d_gene: -; CDR3aa: CASSIRDTEQPQHF; CDR3nt: TGTGCCAGTAGTATCCGGGACACCGAACAGCCCCAGCATTTT
j_gene: TRBJ2-1; v_gene: TRBV7-6; abundance: many; d_gene: TRBD2; CDR3aa: CASSLLSGGAYNEQFF; CDR3nt: TGTGCCAGCAGCCTTCTTAGCGGGGGGGCCTACAATGAGCAGTTCTTC
j_gene: TRBJ2-1; v_gene: TRBV7-6; abundance: many; d_gene: -; CDR3aa: CASSLGLVQDNEQFF; CDR3nt: TGTGCCAGCAGCTTAGGCCTTGTCCAGGACAATGAGCAGTTCTTC
j_gene: TRBJ1-2; v_gene: TRBV6-6; abundance: many; d_gene: -; CDR3aa: CASSYGSEYLPGGYTF; CDR3nt: TGTGCCAGCAGTTACGGGTCAGAATATCTTCCTGGTGGCTACACCTTC
j_gene: TRBJ2-3; v_gene: TRBV7-3; abundance: -; d_gene: -; CDR3aa: CASSLMDSPHTDTQYF; CDR3nt: TGTGCCAGCAGCTTAATGGACTCTCCTCACACAGATACGCAGTATTTT
j_gene: TRBJ1-5; v_gene: TRBV28; abundance: few; d_gene: -; CDR3aa: CASRWTVVSNQPQHF; CDR3nt: TGTGCCAGCAGGTGGACAGTGGTAAGCAATCAGCCCCAGCATTTT
j_gene: TRBJ2-1; v_gene: TRBV4-1; abundance: few; d_gene: -; CDR3aa: CASSQEGLPYNEQFF; CDR3nt: TGCGCCAGCAGCCAAGAGGGTTTACCCTACAATGAGCAGTTCTTC
j_gene: TRBJ2-7; v_gene: TRBV27; abundance: few; d_gene: -; CDR3aa: CASSSGTLNPYEQYF; CDR3nt: TGTGCCAGCAGTTCCGGGACCCTCAACCCCTACGAGCAGTACTTC
j_gene: TRBJ2-1; v_gene: TRBV2; abundance: -; d_gene: -; CDR3aa: CASSLAVGHEQFF; CDR3nt: TGTGCCAGCAGCCTGGCGGTGGGGCATGAGCAGTTCTTC
j_gene: TRBJ2-1; v_gene: TRBV5-5; abundance: -; d_gene: -; CDR3aa: CASSPVNAEQFF; CDR3nt: TGTGCCAGCAGCCCCGTAAACGCTGAGCAGTTCTTC
j_gene: TRBJ2-7; v_gene: TRBV6-1; abundance: -; d_gene: -; CDR3aa: CASSPLEGAFRSYEQYF; CDR3nt: TGTGCCAGCAGCCCGTTAGAAGGGGCGTTTCGTTCCTACGAGCAGTACTTC
j_gene: TRBJ1-2; v_gene: TRBV29-1; abundance: -; d_gene: -; CDR3aa: CSVEDEEAYYGYTF; CDR3nt: TGCAGCGTTGAAGATGAGGAGGCATACTATGGCTACACCTTC
j_gene: TRBJ2-1; v_gene: TRBV6-5; abundance: few; d_gene: TRBD2; CDR3aa: CASSYSPGRDNEQFF; CDR3nt: TGTGCCAGCAGCTACTCGCCGGGGAGGGACAATGAGCAGTTCTTC
j_gene: TRBJ2-3; v_gene: TRBV7-9; abundance: few; d_gene: -; CDR3aa: CASSYRLGDTQYF; CDR3nt: TGTGCCAGCAGCTACCGACTAGGAGATACGCAGTATTTT
j_gene: TRBJ1-1; v_gene: TRBV7-9; abundance: -; d_gene: -; CDR3aa: CVSSYGGLHTEAFF; CDR3nt: TGTGTCAGCAGCTACGGGGGACTTCACACTGAAGCTTTCTTT
j_gene: TRBJ2-5; v_gene: TRBV7-9; abundance: few; d_gene: TRBD2; CDR3aa: CASSLKEVAGETQYF; CDR3nt: TGTGCCAGCAGCTTAAAGGAGGTAGCGGGGGAGACCCAGTACTTC
j_gene: TRBJ2-1; v_gene: TRBV25-1; abundance: -; d_gene: -; CDR3aa: CAIEGSYNEQFF; CDR3nt: TGTGCCATCGAGGGATCCTACAATGAGCAGTTCTTC
j_gene: TRBJ2-1; v_gene: TRBV20-1; abundance: few; d_gene: TRBD2; CDR3aa: CSADFRLAGGWEQFF; CDR3nt: TGCAGTGCTGATTTCAGACTAGCGGGGGGATGGGAGCAGTTCTTC
j_gene: TRBJ2-2; v_gene: TRBV6-6; abundance: -; d_gene: -; CDR3aa: CASSYSAVGGELFF; CDR3nt: TGTGCCAGCAGTTACTCGGCAGTGGGCGGGGAGCTGTTTTTT
j_gene: TRBJ1-6; v_gene: TRBV28; abundance: -; d_gene: TRBD1; CDR3aa: CASSLIIGRGDSPLHF; CDR3nt: TGTGCCAGCAGTTTAATTATCGGCAGGGGGGATTCACCCCTCCACTTT
j_gene: TRBJ2-2; v_gene: TRBV6-1; abundance: few; d_gene: TRBD2; CDR3aa: CASSLPGLAYTGELFF; CDR3nt: TGTGCCAGCAGTCTCCCGGGACTAGCGTACACCGGGGAGCTGTTTTTT
j_gene: TRBJ2-1; v_gene: TRBV7-6; abundance: many; d_gene: TRBD2; CDR3aa: CASNRLAGGNEQFF; CDR3nt: TGTGCCAGCAACCGACTAGCGGGGGGCAATGAGCAGTTCTTC
j_gene: TRBJ2-5; v_gene: TRBV25-1; abundance: -; d_gene: -; CDR3aa: CASSELVREETQYF; CDR3nt: TGTGCCAGCAGTGAATTAGTCAGGGAAGAGACCCAGTACTTC
j_gene: TRBJ1-4; v_gene: TRBV7-2; abundance: many; d_gene: -; CDR3aa: CASSVVQRQKLFF; CDR3nt: TGTGCCAGCAGCGTCGTACAGAGGCAAAAACTGTTTTTT
j_gene: TRBJ1-2; v_gene: TRBV5-1; abundance: -; d_gene: -; CDR3aa: CASSPVGPGGYTF; CDR3nt: TGCGCCAGCAGCCCCGTGGGCCCAGGGGGCTACACCTTC
j_gene: TRBJ2-2; v_gene: TRBV6-5; abundance: many; d_gene: -; CDR3aa: CASSYDRVSGELFF; CDR3nt: TGTGCCAGCAGTTACGATAGGGTTAGCGGGGAGCTGTTTTTT
j_gene: TRBJ2-2; v_gene: TRBV11-3; abundance: -; d_gene: -; CDR3aa: CASSIVSAGELFF; CDR3nt: TGTGCCAGCAGCATAGTTAGTGCCGGGGAGCTGTTTTTT
j_gene: TRBJ1-2; v_gene: TRBV25-1; abundance: -; d_gene: TRBD1; CDR3aa: CASTGTEGYGYTF; CDR3nt: TGTGCCAGTACCGGGACAGAGGGATATGGCTACACCTTC
j_gene: TRBJ2-3; v_gene: TRBV27; abundance: few; d_gene: -; CDR3aa: CASSTRGNTDTQYF; CDR3nt: TGTGCCAGCAGCACCCGTGGCAACACAGATACGCAGTATTTT
j_gene: TRBJ1-6; v_gene: TRBV7-4; abundance: -; d_gene: -; CDR3aa: CASSLRIGGDSPLHF; CDR3nt: TGTGCCAGCAGCTTACGGATTGGGGGAGACTCACCCCTCCACTTT
j_gene: TRBJ2-7; v_gene: TRBV6-1; abundance: -; d_gene: TRBD1; CDR3aa: CASKMGQASYEQYF; CDR3nt: TGTGCCAGCAAAATGGGACAGGCGAGCTACGAGCAGTACTTC
j_gene: TRBJ1-1; v_gene: TRBV5-4; abundance: -; d_gene: TRBD1; CDR3aa: CASSWPGQAEEAFF; CDR3nt: TGTGCCAGCAGCTGGCCGGGACAGGCTGAGGAAGCTTTCTTT
j_gene: TRBJ2-2; v_gene: TRBV12-3/TRBV12-4; abundance: many; d_gene: TRBD1; CDR3aa: CATPPGQVPGELFF; CDR3nt: TGTGCCACACCGCCCGGACAGGTTCCCGGGGAGCTGTTTTTT
j_gene: TRBJ2-2; v_gene: TRBV5-1; abundance: -; d_gene: -; CDR3aa: CASSPRGGPEGGELFF; CDR3nt: TGCGCCAGCAGCCCCCGAGGGGGGCCCGAAGGCGGGGAGCTGTTTTTT
j_gene: TRBJ2-1; v_gene: TRBV4-1; abundance: -; d_gene: TRBD2; CDR3aa: CASSHDELAGDNNEQFF; CDR3nt: TGCGCCAGCAGCCATGATGAACTAGCGGGGGATAACAATGAGCAGTTCTTC
j_gene: TRBJ2-1; v_gene: TRBV9; abundance: -; d_gene: -; CDR3aa: CATGDGTEQFF; CDR3nt: TGTGCCACCGGGGATGGGACTGAGCAGTTCTTC
j_gene: TRBJ2-7; v_gene: TRBV7-8; abundance: -; d_gene: TRBD2; CDR3aa: CTSSFPGGPYEQYF; CDR3nt: TGTACCAGCAGCTTCCCGGGGGGGCCTTACGAGCAGTACTTC
j_gene: TRBJ2-1; v_gene: TRBV19; abundance: -; d_gene: TRBD2; CDR3aa: CASTKRGGVDEQFF; CDR3nt: TGTGCCAGTACGAAGCGGGGGGGCGTCGATGAGCAGTTCTTC
j_gene: TRBJ1-1; v_gene: TRBV7-6; abundance: many; d_gene: TRBD1; CDR3aa: CASAEEGGFNTEAFF; CDR3nt: TGTGCCAGCGCCGAGGAAGGGGGCTTTAACACTGAAGCTTTCTTT
j_gene: TRBJ2-2; v_gene: TRBV9; abundance: -; d_gene: TRBD2; CDR3aa: CASSVSTGGWAGELFF; CDR3nt: TGTGCCAGCAGCGTATCCACGGGGGGATGGGCCGGGGAGCTGTTTTTT